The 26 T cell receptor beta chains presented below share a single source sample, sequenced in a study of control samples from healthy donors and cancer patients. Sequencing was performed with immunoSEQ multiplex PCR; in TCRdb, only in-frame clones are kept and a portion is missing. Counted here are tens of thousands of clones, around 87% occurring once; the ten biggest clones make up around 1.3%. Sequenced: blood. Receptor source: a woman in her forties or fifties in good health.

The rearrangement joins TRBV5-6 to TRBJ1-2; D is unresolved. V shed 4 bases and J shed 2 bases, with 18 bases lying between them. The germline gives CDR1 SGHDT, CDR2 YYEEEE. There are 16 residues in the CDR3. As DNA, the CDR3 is TGTGCCAGCAGCCCAACATACGGACCGAAAAACTATGGCTACACCTTC. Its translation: CASSPTYGPKNYGYTF.

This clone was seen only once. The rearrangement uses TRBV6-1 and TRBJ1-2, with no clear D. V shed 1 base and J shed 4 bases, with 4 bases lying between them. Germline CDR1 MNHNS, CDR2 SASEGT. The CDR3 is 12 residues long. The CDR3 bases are TGTGCCAGCAGTGAAGTTGTCTATGGCTACACCTTC. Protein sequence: CASSEVVYGYTF.

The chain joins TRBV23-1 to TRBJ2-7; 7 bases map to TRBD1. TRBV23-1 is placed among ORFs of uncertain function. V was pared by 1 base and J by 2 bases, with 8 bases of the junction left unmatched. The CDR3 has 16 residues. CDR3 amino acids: CASSQLGQVRTYEQYF. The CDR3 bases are TGCGCCAGCAGTCAATTAGGACAGGTTCGAACCTACGAGCAGTACTTC.

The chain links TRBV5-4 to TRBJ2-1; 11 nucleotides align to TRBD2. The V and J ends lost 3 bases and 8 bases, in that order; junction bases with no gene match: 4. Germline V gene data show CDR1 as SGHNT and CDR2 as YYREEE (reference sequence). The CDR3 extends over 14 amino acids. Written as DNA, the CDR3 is TGTGCCAGCAGCTCGGGACTAGCGGTCGATGAGCAGTTCTTC. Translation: CASSSGLAVDEQFF. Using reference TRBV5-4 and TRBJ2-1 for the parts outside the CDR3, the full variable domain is ETGVTQSPTHLIKTRGQQVTLRCSSQSGHNTVSWYQQALGQGPQFIFQYYREEENGRGNFPPRFSGLQFPNYSSELNVNALELDDSALYLCASSSGLAVDEQFFGPGTRLTVL.

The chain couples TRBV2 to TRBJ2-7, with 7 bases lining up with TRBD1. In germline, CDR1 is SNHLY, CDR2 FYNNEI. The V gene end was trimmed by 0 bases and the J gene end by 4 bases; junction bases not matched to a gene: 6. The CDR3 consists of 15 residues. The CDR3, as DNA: TGTGCCAGCAGTGAAGCGCCCGGGACAGCTTACGAGCAGTACTTC. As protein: CASSEAPGTAYEQYF.

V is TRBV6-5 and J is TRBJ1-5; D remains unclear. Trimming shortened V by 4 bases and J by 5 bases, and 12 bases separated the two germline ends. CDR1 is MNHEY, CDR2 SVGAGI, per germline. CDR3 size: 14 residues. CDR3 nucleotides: TGTGCCAGCAGTTTGAGCAGGAATTATCAGCCCCAGCATTTT. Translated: CASSLSRNYQPQHF.

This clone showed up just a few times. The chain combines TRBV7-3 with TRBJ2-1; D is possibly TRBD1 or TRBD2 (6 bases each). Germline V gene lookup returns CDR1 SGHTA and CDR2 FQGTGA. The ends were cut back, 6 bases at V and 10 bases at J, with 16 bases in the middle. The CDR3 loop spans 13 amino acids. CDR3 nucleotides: TGTGCCAGCAGTCAAACGGGGGCAGGGGAGCAGTTCTTC. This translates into CASSQTGAGEQFF.

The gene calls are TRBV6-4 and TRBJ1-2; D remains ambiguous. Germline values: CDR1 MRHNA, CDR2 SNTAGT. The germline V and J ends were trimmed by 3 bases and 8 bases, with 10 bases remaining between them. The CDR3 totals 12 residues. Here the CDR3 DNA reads TGTGCCAGCAGTGATGGGATGGTGGGCTACACCTTC. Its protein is CASSDGMVGYTF.

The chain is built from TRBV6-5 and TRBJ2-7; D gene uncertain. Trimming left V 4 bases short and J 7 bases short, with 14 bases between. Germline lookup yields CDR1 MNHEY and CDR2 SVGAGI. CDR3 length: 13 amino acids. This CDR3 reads CASSLGLFGEQYF. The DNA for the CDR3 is TGTGCCAGCAGTTTAGGTCTGTTCGGGGAGCAGTACTTC.

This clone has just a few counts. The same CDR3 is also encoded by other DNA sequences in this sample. The CDR3: CASCGTGSGEKLFF. CDR3 bases: TGTGCCAGCTGTGGGACAGGGTCGGGCGAAAAACTGTTTTTT. The chain employs TRBV2 and TRBJ1-4; 9 bases match TRBD1. Trimming cost V 8 bases and J 8 bases; bases outside gene matches: 9. Germline-derived CDR1 and CDR2 are SNHLY and FYNNEI. The CDR3 loop spans 14 amino acids. The variable domain in full, completed from reference TRBV2 and TRBJ1-4, reads EPEVTQTPSHQVTQMGQEVILRCVPISNHLYFYWYRQILGQKVEFLVSFYNNEISEKSEIFDDQFSVERPDGSNFTLKIRSTKLEDSAMYFCASCGTGSGEKLFFGSGTQLSVL.

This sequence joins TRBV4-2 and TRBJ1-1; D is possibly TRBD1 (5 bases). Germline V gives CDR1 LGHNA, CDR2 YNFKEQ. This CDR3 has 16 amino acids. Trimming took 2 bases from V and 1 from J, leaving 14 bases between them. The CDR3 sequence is CASSQLIRAGNTEAFF. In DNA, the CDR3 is TGTGCCAGCAGCCAATTAATCAGGGCGGGGAACACTGAAGCTTTCTTT.

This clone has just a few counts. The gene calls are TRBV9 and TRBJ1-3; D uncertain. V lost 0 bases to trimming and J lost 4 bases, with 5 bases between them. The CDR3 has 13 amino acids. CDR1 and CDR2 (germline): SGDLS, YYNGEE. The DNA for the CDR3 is TGTGCCAGCAGCGTAGCTGGAGGAAACACCATATATTTT. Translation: CASSVAGGNTIYF.

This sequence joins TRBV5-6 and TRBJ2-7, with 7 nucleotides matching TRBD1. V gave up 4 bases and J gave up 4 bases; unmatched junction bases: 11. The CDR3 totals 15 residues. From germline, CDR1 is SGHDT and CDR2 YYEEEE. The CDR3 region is CASSIRDRLPYEQYF. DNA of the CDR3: TGTGCCAGCAGCATCCGGGACAGACTCCCATACGAGCAGTACTTC.

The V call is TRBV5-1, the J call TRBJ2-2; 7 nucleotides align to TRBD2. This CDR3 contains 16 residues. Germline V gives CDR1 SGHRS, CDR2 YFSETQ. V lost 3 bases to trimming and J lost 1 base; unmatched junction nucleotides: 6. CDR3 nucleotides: TGCGCCAGCAGCTCCCGGCGGGAGCGGAACACCGGGGAGCTGTTTTTT. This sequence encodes CASSSRRERNTGELFF.

The CDR3 coding sequence is TGTGCTAGTGGTTTAACTAGCGGGGTCTCCTACGAGCAGTACTTC. Its translation is CASGLTSGVSYEQYF. The V call is TRBV12-5, the J call TRBJ2-7; 10 nucleotides match TRBD2. Per the germline V gene, CDR1 is LGHNT and CDR2 is FRNRAP. The V segment lost 3 bases and the J segment 0 bases; nucleotides outside the gene matches: 2. The CDR3 runs to 15 residues.

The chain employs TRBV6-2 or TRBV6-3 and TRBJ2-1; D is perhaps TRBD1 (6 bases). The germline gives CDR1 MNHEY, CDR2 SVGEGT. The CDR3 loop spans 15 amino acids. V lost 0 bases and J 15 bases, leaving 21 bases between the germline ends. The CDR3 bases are TGTGCCAGCAGTTACTCCAGGGGAAGAGATGTGAGGCTGTTCTTC. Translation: CASSYSRGRDVRLFF.

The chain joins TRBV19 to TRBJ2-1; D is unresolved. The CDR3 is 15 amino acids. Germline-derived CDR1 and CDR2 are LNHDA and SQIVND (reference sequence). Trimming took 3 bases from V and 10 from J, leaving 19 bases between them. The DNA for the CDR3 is TGTGCCAGTAGTATTGGGGTCCCCGTGGAATACGAGCAGTTCTTC. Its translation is CASSIGVPVEYEQFF.

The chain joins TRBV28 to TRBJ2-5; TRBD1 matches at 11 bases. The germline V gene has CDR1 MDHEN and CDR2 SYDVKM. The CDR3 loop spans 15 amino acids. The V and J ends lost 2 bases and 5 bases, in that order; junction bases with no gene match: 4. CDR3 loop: CASSLPGTGGETQYF. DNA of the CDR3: TGTGCCAGCAGTTTACCTGGGACAGGGGGGGAGACCCAGTACTTC.

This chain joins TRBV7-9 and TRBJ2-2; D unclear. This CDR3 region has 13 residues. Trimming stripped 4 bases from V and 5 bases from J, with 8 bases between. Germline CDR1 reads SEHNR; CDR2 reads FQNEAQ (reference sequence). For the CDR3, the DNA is TGTGCCAGCAGCTCCTACCTAACCGGGGAGCTGTTTTTT. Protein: CASSSYLTGELFF.

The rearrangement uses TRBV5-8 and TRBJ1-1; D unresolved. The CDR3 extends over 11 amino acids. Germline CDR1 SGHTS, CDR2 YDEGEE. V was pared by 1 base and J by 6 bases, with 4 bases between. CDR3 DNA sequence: TGTGCCAGCAGCTTGTACCCTGAAGCTTTCTTT. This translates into CASSLYPEAFF.

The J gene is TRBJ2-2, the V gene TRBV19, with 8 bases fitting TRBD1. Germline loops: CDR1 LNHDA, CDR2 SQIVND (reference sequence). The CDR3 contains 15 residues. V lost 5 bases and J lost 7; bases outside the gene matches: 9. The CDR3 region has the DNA TGTGCCAGTAGTTATCGGGACAGGACCGGCGGGGAGCTGTTTTTT. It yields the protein CASSYRDRTGGELFF.

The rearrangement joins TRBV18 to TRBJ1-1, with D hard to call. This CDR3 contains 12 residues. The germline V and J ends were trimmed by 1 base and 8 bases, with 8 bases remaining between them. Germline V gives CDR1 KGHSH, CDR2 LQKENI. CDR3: CASSPQKREAFF. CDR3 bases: TGTGCCAGCTCACCACAAAAGCGCGAAGCTTTCTTT.

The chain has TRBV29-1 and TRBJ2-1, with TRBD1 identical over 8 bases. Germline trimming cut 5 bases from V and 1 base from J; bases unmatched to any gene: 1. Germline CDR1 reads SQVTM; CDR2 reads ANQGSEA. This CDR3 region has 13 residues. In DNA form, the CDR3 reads TGCAGCGTTTGGGACAGGTCCTACAATGAGCAGTTCTTC. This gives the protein CSVWDRSYNEQFF.

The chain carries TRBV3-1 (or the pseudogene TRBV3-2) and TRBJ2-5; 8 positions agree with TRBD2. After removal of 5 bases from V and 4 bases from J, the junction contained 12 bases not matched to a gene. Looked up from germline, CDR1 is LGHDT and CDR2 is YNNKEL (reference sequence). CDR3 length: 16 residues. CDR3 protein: CASSWSSSGQAETQYF. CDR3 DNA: TGTGCCAGCAGCTGGAGTTCTAGCGGGCAGGCAGAGACCCAGTACTTC.

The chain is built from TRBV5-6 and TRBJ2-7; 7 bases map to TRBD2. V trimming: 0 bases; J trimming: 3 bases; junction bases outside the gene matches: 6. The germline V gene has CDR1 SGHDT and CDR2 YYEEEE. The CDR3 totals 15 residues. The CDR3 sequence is CASSLVSGGNYEQYF. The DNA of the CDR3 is TGTGCCAGCAGCTTGGTATCGGGGGGTAACTACGAGCAGTACTTC.

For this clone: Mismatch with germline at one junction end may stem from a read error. The CDR3 bases are TGCGCCAACAGCTTGGCCCGCGGTAATTCACCCCTCCACTTT. Residues: CANSLARGNSPLHF. The V gene is TRBV5-1, the J gene TRBJ1-6; D is undetermined. The CDR3 has 14 amino acids. The V gene's germline CDR1 is SGHRS and CDR2 YFSETQ.